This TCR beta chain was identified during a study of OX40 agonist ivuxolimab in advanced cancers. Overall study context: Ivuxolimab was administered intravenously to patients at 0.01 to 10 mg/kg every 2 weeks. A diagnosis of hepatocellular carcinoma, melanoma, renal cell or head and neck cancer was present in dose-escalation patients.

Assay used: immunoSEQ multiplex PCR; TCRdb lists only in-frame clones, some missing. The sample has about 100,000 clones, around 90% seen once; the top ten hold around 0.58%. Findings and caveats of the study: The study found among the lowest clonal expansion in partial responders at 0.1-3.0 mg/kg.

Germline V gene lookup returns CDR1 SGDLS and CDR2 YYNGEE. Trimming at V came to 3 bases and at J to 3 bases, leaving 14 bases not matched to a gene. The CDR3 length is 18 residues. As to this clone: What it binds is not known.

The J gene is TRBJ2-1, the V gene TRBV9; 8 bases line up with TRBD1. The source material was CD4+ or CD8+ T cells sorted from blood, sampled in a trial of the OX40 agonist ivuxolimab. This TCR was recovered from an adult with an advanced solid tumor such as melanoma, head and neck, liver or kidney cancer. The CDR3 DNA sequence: TGTGCCAGCAGCGCCAGGACAGGGATGGGTCTGGGCTACAATGAGCAGTTCTTC. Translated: CASSARTGMGLGYNEQFF.